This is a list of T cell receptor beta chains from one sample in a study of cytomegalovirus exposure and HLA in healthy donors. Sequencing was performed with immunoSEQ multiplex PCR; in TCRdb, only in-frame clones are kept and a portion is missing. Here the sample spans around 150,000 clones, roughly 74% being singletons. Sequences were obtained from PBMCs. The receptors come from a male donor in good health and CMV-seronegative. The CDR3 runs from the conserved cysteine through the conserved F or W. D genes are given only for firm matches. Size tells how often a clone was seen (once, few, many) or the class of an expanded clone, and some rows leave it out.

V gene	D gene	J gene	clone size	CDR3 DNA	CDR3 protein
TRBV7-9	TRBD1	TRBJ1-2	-	TGTGCCAGCAGCCGTCAGGGGGTCGGTTATGGCTACACCTTC	CASSRQGVGYGYTF
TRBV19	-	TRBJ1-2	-	TGTGCCAGTAAGGACAAGATTTACTATGGCTACACCTTC	CASKDKIYYGYTF
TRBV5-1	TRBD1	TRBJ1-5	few	TGCGCCAGCAGCTGGACAGGACTTAATCAGCCCCAGCATTTT	CASSWTGLNQPQHF
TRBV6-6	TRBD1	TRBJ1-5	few	TGTGCCAGCAGTTCCGCAGGGGGCCGGATCAATCAGCCCCAGCATTTT	CASSSAGGRINQPQHF
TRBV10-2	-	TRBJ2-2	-	TGCGCCAGCAGCCCGGGACACTCGAACACCGGGGAGCTGTTTTTT	CASSPGHSNTGELFF
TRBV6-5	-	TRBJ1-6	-	TGTGCCAGCAGTTACGGACAGAATTCACCCCTCCACTTT	CASSYGQNSPLHF
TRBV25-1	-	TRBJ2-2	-	TGTGCCAGCAGTGTTCTTGGGGGAGGTGGATCCGGGGAGCTGTTTTTT	CASSVLGGGGSGELFF
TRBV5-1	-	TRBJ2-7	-	TGCGCCAGCAGCCTATTTCGCCCCACCTACGAGCAGTACTTC	CASSLFRPTYEQYF
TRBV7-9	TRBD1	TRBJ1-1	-	TGTGCCAGCAGCTTGGGGACAGCTGAAGCTTTCTTT	CASSLGTAEAFF
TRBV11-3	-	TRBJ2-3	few	TGTGCCAGCAGCCTAAGTTACTTCACAGATACGCAGTATTTT	CASSLSYFTDTQYF
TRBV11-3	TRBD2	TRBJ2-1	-	TGTGCCAGCAGCTTAGATGGGACTAGTCTTAAGTTCTTC	CASSLDGTSLKFF
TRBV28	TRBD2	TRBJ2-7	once	TGTGCCAGCAGTTTACTTCCTGCGGGAGGGTCGTACGAGCAGTACTTC	CASSLLPAGGSYEQYF
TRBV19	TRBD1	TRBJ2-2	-	TGTGCCAGTAGTACGTCGGGACAGCCCACCGGGGAGCTGTTTTTT	CASSTSGQPTGELFF
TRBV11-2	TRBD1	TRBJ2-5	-	TGTGCCAGCAGCTTAGGGGGACAGGGATACGAGACCCAGTACTTC	CASSLGGQGYETQYF
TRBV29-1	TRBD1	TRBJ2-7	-	TGCAGCGTTGAAGAAAGAGGTGCCAGGGGGCACTACGAGCAGTACTTC	CSVEERGARGHYEQYF
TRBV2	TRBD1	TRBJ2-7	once	TGTGCCAGCACGCGGGACAGGACCTACGAGCAGTACTTC	CASTRDRTYEQYF
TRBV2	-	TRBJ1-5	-	TGTGCCAGCAGATACAGGGCCGGAGGCAATCAGCCCCAGCATTTT	CASRYRAGGNQPQHF
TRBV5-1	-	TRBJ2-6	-	TGCGCCAGCAGACAGAGCTCTGGGGCCAACGTCCTGACTTTC	CASRQSSGANVLTF
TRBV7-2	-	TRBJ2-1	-	TGTGCCAGCAGCTCGACTTCCAATGAGCAGTTCTTC	CASSSTSNEQFF
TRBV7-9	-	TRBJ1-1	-	TGTGCCAGCAGCTTAGATTGGGGGGCGGGAGGGAACACTGAAGCTTTCTTT	CASSLDWGAGGNTEAFF
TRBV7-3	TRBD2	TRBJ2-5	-	TGTGCCAGCAGCTTACGGGCGGGACTAGGAGAGACCCAGTACTTC	CASSLRAGLGETQYF
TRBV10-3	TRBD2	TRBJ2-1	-	TGTGCCATCAATTCAGGGACTAGCGGAAGCTCCTACAATGAGCAGTTCTTC	CAINSGTSGSSYNEQFF
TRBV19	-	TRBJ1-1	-	TGTGCCAGTAGACCTCACCTCGGGGACACTGAAGCTTTCTTT	CASRPHLGDTEAFF
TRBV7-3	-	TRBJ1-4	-	TGTGCCAGCAGCCCAGAGGGGGGGGCAGGGGAAAAACTGTTTTTT	CASSPEGGAGEKLFF
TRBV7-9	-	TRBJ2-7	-	TGTGCCAGCAGCTTACCCCAGATCTACGAGCAGTACTTC	CASSLPQIYEQYF
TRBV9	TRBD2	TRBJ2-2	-	TGTGCCAGCAGCGTAGCCCCTTTAGCGGGGGGGCCCGCCGGGGAGCTGTTTTTT	CASSVAPLAGGPAGELFF
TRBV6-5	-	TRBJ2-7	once	TGTGCCAGCAGTTACTCGACAGTCTACGAGCAGTACTTC	CASSYSTVYEQYF